This TCR beta chain was sequenced during a study of T cells in Graves' hyperthyroidism and ophthalmopathy. Per the germline V gene, CDR1 is MNHEY and CDR2 is SMNVEV (reference sequence). V was pared by 7 bases and J by 0 bases, with 17 bases between. CDR3 size: 16 residues. Diagnosis rested on symptoms, serum thyroxine and TRAb, thyroid ultrasound, and orbital computed tomography. This clonotype was seen ten or more times. Using RNA transcripts as the source, TCR beta CDR3 regions were amplified. HTBI primers were used for first-round RT-PCR of the TCR CDR3. TCRdb redid the calling of the multiplex PCR reads with MiXCR, one entry per CDR3 protein. Among hundreds of thousands of distinct CDR3 sequences listed, 13% were seen once.

The clonotype originates from a woman between 18 and 29 years old with Graves' hyperthyroidism. V gene TRBV27 combines with J gene TRBJ2-3, with D perhaps TRBD2 (5 bases). Sequences were obtained from blood. Written as DNA, the CDR3 is TGTGCCAGCACCCCCATGTTCGGCGGGAGCACAGATACGCAGTATTTT. Its protein product is CASTPMFGGSTDTQYF.